One sample yielded the 16 T cell receptor beta chains listed below, sequenced in a study of T cells in Graves' hyperthyroidism and ophthalmopathy. TCR beta CDR3 regions were amplified from RNA. The study used the HTBI primer set for a first-round RT-PCR of the TCR CDR3. TCRdb reanalysed the multiplex PCR reads using MiXCR and keeps one entry per CDR3 protein. The sample holds hundreds of thousands of distinct CDR3 sequences, 40% to 55% seen once. The specimen was peripheral blood or thyroid tissue (not recorded which). These receptors came from an adult man with Graves' disease, either hyperthyroidism or ophthalmopathy (not recorded which).

The chain is built from TRBV5-1 and TRBJ1-1; D unclear. This CDR3 is 14 amino acids long. Trimming removed 0 bases at V and 5 bases at J, with 11 bases between. Germline loops: CDR1 SGHRS, CDR2 YFSETQ. CDR3 nucleotide sequence: TGCGCCAGCAGCTTGGGTTCTTCGGGGACTGAAGCTTTCTTT. Residues: CASSLGSSGTEAFF.

On this clonotype: A read error may produce the germline difference seen at one junction end. The chain links TRBV2 to TRBJ1-1, with 7 bases aligning to TRBD1. Per the germline V gene, CDR1 is SNHLY and CDR2 is FYNNEI. This CDR3 comprises 13 residues. CDR3 in DNA: TGTGCCAGCAAACGGGACAGTAACACTGAGGCTTTCTTT. Translating it yields CASKRDSNTEAFF.

The V and J genes are TRBV29-1 and TRBJ1-4, with D possibly TRBD1 on 5 matching bases. Trimming stripped 8 bases from V and 8 bases from J, with 18 bases between. CDR3 size: 13 residues. The germline gives CDR1 SQVTM, CDR2 ANQGSEA. CDR3 sequence: CSWAAGPGEKLFF. The CDR3 DNA is TGCAGCTGGGCCGCGGGGCCGGGGGAAAAACTGTTTTTT.

This rearrangement joins TRBV5-1 to TRBJ2-6; 12 bases agree with TRBD2. The CDR3 runs to 19 residues. The V gene's germline CDR1 is SGHRS and CDR2 YFSETQ. V was clipped by 4 bases and J by 0 bases; unmatched bases: 8. CDR3 protein: CASSPMTSGSPSGANVLTF. The CDR3 bases are TGCGCCAGCAGCCCGATGACTAGCGGGAGCCCCTCTGGGGCCAACGTCCTGACTTTC. Looking up the rest from reference TRBV5-1 and TRBJ2-6 gives the full variable domain: KAGVTQTPRYLIKTRGQQVTLSCSPISGHRSVSWYQQTPGQGLQFLFEYFSETQRNKGNFPGRFSGRQFSNSRSEMNVSTLELGDSALYLCASSPMTSGSPSGANVLTFGAGSRLTVL.

This clonotype was observed a few times. The V gene is TRBV12-3 or TRBV12-4, the J gene TRBJ2-5; D may be TRBD2 (5 bases). The CDR3 covers 14 residues. V lost 3 bases and J 1 base, leaving 9 bases between the germline ends. The CDR3 DNA follows: TGTGCCAGCAGTTTCCGTCGGGGCCAAGAGACCCAGTACTTC. It specifies CASSFRRGQETQYF.

The rearrangement links TRBV7-9 to TRBJ2-7; no reliable D call. Deletions cut 0 bases from V and 7 bases from J, with 4 bases between. CDR1 and CDR2 (germline): SEHNR, FQNEAQ (reference sequence). The CDR3 is made up of 11 amino acids. CDR3 in DNA: TGTGCCAGCAGCTTAGCCCAGGAGCAGTACTTC. It codes for CASSLAQEQYF.

This clonotype came up a few times. The V gene is TRBV19, the J gene TRBJ2-7; a weak D match, TRBD1 (5 bases). V lost 8 bases and J lost 5, with 16 bases in between. Germline loops: CDR1 LNHDA, CDR2 SQIVND (reference sequence). The CDR3 has 13 residues. Written as DNA, the CDR3 is TGTGCCAGTTCCGACGTATGGGGCGACGAGCAGTACTTC. It specifies CASSDVWGDEQYF.

The chain uses TRBV11-2 and TRBJ1-1; D may be TRBD1 (6 bases). The germline V gene encodes CDR1 SGHAT and CDR2 FQNNGV. Trimming pared 1 base from V and 7 bases from J, leaving 13 bases between. The CDR3 is made up of 14 amino acids. The CDR3 reads CASSLVPGEGEAFF. The CDR3, as DNA: TGTGCCAGCAGCTTAGTCCCAGGGGAGGGTGAAGCTTTCTTT.

The chain is built from TRBV12-3 or TRBV12-4 and TRBJ1-1, with D perhaps TRBD1 (6 bases). Between the trimmed V and J ends, which lost 7 bases and 0 bases, there was a span of 12 bases. The CDR3 consists of 14 residues. CDR3 protein: CASNRGAVNTEAFF. CDR3 sequence (DNA): TGTGCCAGCAATAGGGGGGCGGTGAACACTGAAGCTTTCTTT.

The chain uses TRBV7-2 and TRBJ1-2; TRBD1 aligns across 8 bases. This CDR3 is 14 amino acids long. The J segment lost 4 bases and the V segment lost 5 bases, leaving 6 bases of the junction unmatched. CDR1 and CDR2 from the germline V gene are SGHTA and FQGNSA. CDR3 residues: CASSLGQEVYGYTF. CDR3 DNA sequence: TGTGCCAGCAGCCTGGGACAGGAAGTCTATGGCTACACCTTC.

The chain uses TRBV7-9 and TRBJ2-7, with D possibly matching TRBD1 (6 bases). V was clipped by 5 bases and J by 2 bases, with 13 bases between them. The length of the CDR3 is 14 residues. CDR1 is SEHNR and CDR2 is FQNEAQ in the germline V gene (reference sequence). This CDR3 reads CASSPQGVPYEQYF. CDR3 DNA sequence: TGTGCCAGCAGCCCACAGGGAGTACCCTACGAGCAGTACTTC.

This clonotype appeared once. Here the CDR3 omits its conserved ending phenylalanine or tryptophan, so a read error is the likely source. The CDR3 DNA is TGCGCCAGCAGTTACGAACTCAGGGACAACACTGAAGCTTTCCTT. As protein: CASSYELRDNTEAFL. The chain couples TRBV5-1 to TRBJ1-1; tentative D call: TRBD1 (5 bases). Between the trimmed V and J ends, which lost 5 bases and 2 bases, there was a span of 16 bases. Germline CDR1 and CDR2: SGHRS and YFSETQ. The CDR3 has 15 residues.

The chain recombines TRBV18 with TRBJ2-7; the match to TRBD2 covers 9 bases. V trimming: 3 bases; J trimming: 0 bases; junction bases outside the gene matches: 3. CDR1 and CDR2 from the germline V gene are KGHSH and LQKENI. This CDR3 is built from 15 residues. The CDR3 bases are TGTGCCAGCTCACCGGGCGGGAGGGCCTCCTACGAGCAGTACTTC. Translated, it gives CASSPGGRASYEQYF.

Only a few counts were recorded for this clonotype. The rearrangement links TRBV19 to TRBJ1-1, with D hard to call. V lost 2 bases to trimming and J lost 5 bases, with 12 bases between them. CDR3 length: 14 amino acids. The germline V gene has CDR1 LNHDA and CDR2 SQIVND (reference sequence). CDR3 DNA sequence: TGTGCCAGTAGTATACGAATTCGAACGACTGAAGCTTTCTTT. Amino acid sequence: CASSIRIRTTEAFF.

V gene TRBV2 combines with J gene TRBJ2-7; TRBD1 agrees at 8 bases. V shed 7 bases, J shed 3 bases, and the junction held 8 bases outside the gene matches. CDR1 SNHLY and CDR2 FYNNEI come from the germline V gene. This CDR3 has 14 residues. The CDR3 loop is CASTQGQVLYEQYF. The CDR3 coding sequence is TGTGCCAGCACTCAGGGACAGGTTCTCTACGAGCAGTACTTC. Supplemented by reference TRBV2 and TRBJ2-7, the full variable domain reads EPEVTQTPSHQVTQMGQEVILRCVPISNHLYFYWYRQILGQKVEFLVSFYNNEISEKSEIFDDQFSVERPDGSNFTLKIRSTKLEDSAMYFCASTQGQVLYEQYFGPGTRLTVT.

The genes are TRBV10-2 and TRBJ1-2; the D is unclear. The CDR3 covers 14 residues. V shed 3 bases and J shed 6 bases, with 14 bases lying between them. From germline, CDR1 is WSHSY and CDR2 SAAADI. DNA for the CDR3: TGCGCCAGCAGTGACCAAGGGCTGGGGAATGGCTACACCTTC. As protein: CASSDQGLGNGYTF.